Listed here are 6 T cell receptor beta chains from one sample, sequenced in a study of CD8 T cells in Susac syndrome. RNA in amounts of about 0.5 to 1 ug was reverse transcribed with random hexamers. A single record per CDR3 protein comes from TCRdb applying MiXCR to the immunoSEQ multiplex PCR reads. The table records about 75,000 distinct CDR3 sequences, roughly 95% of them present only once. Sequenced: CD8+ T cells from PBMCs. These receptor sequences come from a human donor with Susac syndrome.

The V and J genes are TRBV27 and TRBJ2-4; D perhaps matches TRBD1 (5 bases). Germline CDR1 and CDR2: MNHEY and SMNVEV (reference sequence). CDR3 length: 14 residues. Trimming cost V 5 bases and J 3 bases, with 11 bases left between them. CDR3 in DNA: TGTGCCAGCAGTCACCAGGGAAGCAAAAACATTCAGTACTTC. Protein: CASSHQGSKNIQYF.

V gene TRBV4-2 combines with J gene TRBJ1-1; no clear D gene. This CDR3 is 13 amino acids long. Germline V gene data show CDR1 as LGHNA and CDR2 as YNFKEQ. Trimming took 5 bases from V and 0 from J, leaving 7 bases between them. The CDR3 nucleotides read TGTGCCAGCAGCAACAAGATGAACACTGAAGCTTTCTTT. As protein: CASSNKMNTEAFF.

The chain uses TRBV27 and TRBJ1-5; D is undetermined. Per the germline V gene, CDR1 is MNHEY and CDR2 is SMNVEV (reference sequence). The CDR3 loop spans 14 amino acids. V was clipped by 3 bases and J by 4 bases, with 10 bases between them. In DNA, the CDR3 is TGTGCCAGCAGTTTTTCGATCCGGAATCAGCCCCAGCATTTT. It is translated as CASSFSIRNQPQHF.

V is TRBV9 and J is TRBJ1-2; D remains unclear. The CDR3 totals 13 residues. V was clipped by 0 bases and J by 0 bases, with 3 bases between them. Looked up from germline, CDR1 is SGDLS and CDR2 is YYNGEE. The CDR3 protein is CASSVAANYGYTF. CDR3 bases: TGTGCCAGCAGCGTAGCAGCTAACTATGGCTACACCTTC.

The chain recombines TRBV5-4 with TRBJ2-6; 12 bases agree with TRBD1. V lost 6 bases and J lost 4; bases outside the gene matches: 5. The CDR3 extends over 16 amino acids. Germline V gene data show CDR1 as SGHNT and CDR2 as YYREEE (reference sequence). The CDR3 sequence is CASNPGQGAGANVLTF. DNA for the CDR3: TGTGCCAGCAATCCGGGACAGGGGGCCGGGGCCAACGTCCTGACTTTC.

The chain employs TRBV27 and TRBJ2-5; D unclear. The V end was cut by 5 bases, the J end by 5 bases, with 9 bases between. The CDR3 spans 12 residues. Germline lookup yields CDR1 MNHEY and CDR2 SMNVEV (reference sequence). DNA for the CDR3: TGTGCCAGCAGTCCCTCCCCGGAGACCCAGTACTTC. This translates into CASSPSPETQYF.